This T cell receptor beta chain was sequenced during a study of T cell repertoires in cytomegalovirus infection. Study overall: Recently identified HLA-C-restricted CMV epitopes were used, and well-studied HLA-B-restricted CMV epitopes were used as well. Overall study results and limits: Identification of carriers of CMV plus the relevant HLA was performed using cumulative public TCR beta family frequency. In two of eight donors, the top clonotype was HLA-C-restricted CMV-specific.

TCRdb re-derived calls from the reads in MiXCR, one entry per CDR3 protein. The sample gives around 540,000 distinct CDR3 sequences, 30% to 35% of which show up once; 17% is in the top ten. This clonotype was counted between two and nine times. What it binds is not known. Trimming took off 0 bases at V and 2 bases at J, with 16 bases between the two ends. CDR1 and CDR2 (germline): SGDLS, YYNGEE. The CDR3 length is 17 residues. This sequence joins TRBV9 and TRBJ2-3; D unresolved. Sequenced material: cultured PBMCs, taken from culture after CMV antigen stimulation. The sequence derives from a human donor in good health (CMV status not recorded). Some clones in this sample may be carry-over from other donors' samples. CDR3 sequence reads: CASSVGLRGRYTDTQYF. Here the CDR3 DNA reads TGTGCCAGCAGCGTAGGGCTTCGCGGCAGATACACAGATACGCAGTATTTT.